These 27 T cell receptor beta chains originate from one sample sequenced in a study of blood T cell repertoires in COVID-19. The table came from immunoSEQ multiplex PCR; TCRdb's copy has only in-frame clones and leaves some out. The table has about 190,000 clones, 70% to 90% seen once. Sequenced input: peripheral blood. All receptors derive from a man aged 30-40 years with acute or convalescent COVID-19.

The chain links TRBV5-1 to TRBJ2-7; D is undetermined. Germline V gives CDR1 SGHRS, CDR2 YFSETQ. This CDR3 has 12 amino acids. V was cut by 0 bases and J by 7 bases, with 8 bases left in between. This CDR3 is CASSLVQREQYF. CDR3 coding DNA: TGCGCCAGCAGCTTGGTCCAGAGGGAGCAGTACTTC.

The chain uses TRBV5-1 and TRBJ1-3, with 11 bases matching TRBD1. CDR1 SGHRS and CDR2 YFSETQ come from the germline V gene. V lost 4 bases to trimming and J lost 0 bases; unmatched junction nucleotides: 6. The CDR3 is 17 residues long. CDR3 in DNA: TGCGCCAGCAGCGTTACCGGGACAGGGGGCTCTGGAAACACCATATATTTT. It is translated as CASSVTGTGGSGNTIYF.

The chain joins TRBV11-2 to TRBJ2-1; 8 bases are a match to TRBD2. The CDR3 runs 16 residues. V lost 5 bases to trimming and J lost 7 bases; unmatched junction nucleotides: 13. From germline, CDR1 is SGHAT and CDR2 FQNNGV. DNA of the CDR3: TGTGCCAGCAGCCAGGTGGCGGGAGGAGTGGGGAATGAGCAGTTCTTC. Amino acid sequence: CASSQVAGGVGNEQFF.

The V and J genes are TRBV11-1 and TRBJ1-1, with D uncertain. The CDR3 has 15 residues. V shed 6 bases and J shed 0 bases, with 14 bases lying between them. Germline CDR1 and CDR2: SGHAT and FQDESV (reference sequence). The CDR3 DNA reads TGTGCCAGCAGGCACGATCTTGGCTTGAACACTGAAGCTTTCTTT. Amino acid sequence: CASRHDLGLNTEAFF.

The chain joins TRBV7-9 to TRBJ2-7, with D tentatively TRBD2 (5 bases). The germline V gene has CDR1 SEHNR and CDR2 FQNEAQ (reference sequence). V was cut by 4 bases and J by 3 bases, with 13 bases left in between. The CDR3 length is 14 residues. CDR3 protein: CASSSPGNLYEQYF. In DNA form, the CDR3 reads TGTGCCAGCAGCTCCCCGGGGAACCTCTACGAGCAGTACTTC.

This chain joins TRBV5-1 and TRBJ1-6; D is perhaps TRBD1 (5 bases). The germline gives CDR1 SGHRS, CDR2 YFSETQ. The CDR3 has 15 amino acids. Trimming removed 6 bases at V and 4 bases at J, with 14 bases between. The CDR3 coding sequence is TGCGCCAGCACTATCGCGGGGGATTATAATTCACCCCTCCACTTT. It specifies CASTIAGDYNSPLHF.

As to this clone: Other DNA sequences of this sample code for an identical CDR3. J is TRBJ1-5 and V is TRBV3-1 (or the pseudogene TRBV3-2); TRBD1 is a possible D gene (5 bases). The CDR3 is 14 amino acids. V lost 0 bases to trimming and J lost 6 bases, with 9 bases between them. Germline V lookup: CDR1 LGHDT, CDR2 YNNKEL (reference sequence). The CDR3 nucleotides read TGTGCCAGCAGCCAAGATAGGGGAGGTCAGCCCCAGCATTTT. Encoded protein: CASSQDRGGQPQHF.

The V and J genes are TRBV9 and TRBJ2-6; tentative D call: TRBD1 (6 bases). Germline V gives CDR1 SGDLS, CDR2 YYNGEE. The CDR3 loop spans 16 amino acids. V was cut by 4 bases and J by 0 bases, with 11 bases left in between. Written as DNA, the CDR3 is TGTGCCAGCAGCAACGACAGGACCTCTGGGGCCAACGTCCTGACTTTC. Translated, it gives CASSNDRTSGANVLTF.

This clone was observed a few times. V is TRBV28 and J is TRBJ1-3; perhaps TRBD1 as D (6 bases). Trimming shortened V by 5 bases and J by 0 bases, and 14 bases separated the two germline ends. Germline CDR1 is MDHEN and CDR2 is SYDVKM. The CDR3 runs 16 residues. In DNA, the CDR3 is TGTGCCAGCAGTACCGGGACATATATCTCTGGAAACACCATATATTTT. Translating gives CASSTGTYISGNTIYF.

This clone was detected once. The CDR3 bases are TGTGCCAGCTCGCTCAGTAGCGGGGGTGAAGCTTTCTTT. It yields the protein CASSLSSGGEAFF. V gene TRBV18 combines with J gene TRBJ1-1; TRBD1 might be the D (5 bases). The CDR3 runs 13 residues. Germline-derived CDR1 and CDR2 are KGHSH and LQKENI. Trimming took 6 bases from V and 7 from J, leaving 15 bases between them.

J is TRBJ2-1 and V is TRBV5-1, with TRBD1 matching 7 bases. The V gene end was trimmed by 4 bases and the J gene end by 8 bases; junction bases not matched to a gene: 3. The germline CDR1 and CDR2 sequences are SGHRS and YFSETQ. The CDR3 has 12 residues. The CDR3 region is CASSRDSDEQFF. The CDR3 DNA follows: TGCGCCAGCAGCAGGGACAGTGATGAGCAGTTCTTC.

The chain recombines TRBV7-2 with TRBJ1-5; D perhaps matches TRBD1 (6 bases). Germline V gene data show CDR1 as SGHTA and CDR2 as FQGNSA. The ends were cut back, 3 bases at V and 3 bases at J, with 9 bases in the middle. CDR3 length equals 14 residues. CDR3: CASSLDRSNQPQHF. The CDR3 DNA reads TGTGCCAGCAGCTTGGACAGATCCAATCAGCCCCAGCATTTT.

This chain joins TRBV6-2 or TRBV6-3 and TRBJ1-5, with TRBD1 matching 9 bases. V lost 4 bases to trimming and J lost 6 bases; unmatched junction nucleotides: 10. The germline CDR1 and CDR2 sequences are MNHEY and SVGEGT. The CDR3 sequence is 16 residues long. CDR3 in DNA: TGTGCCAGCAGTTCTGGACAGGGGAGGGTTAGTCAGCCCCAGCATTTT. Translated, it gives CASSSGQGRVSQPQHF.

The rearrangement links TRBV5-1 to TRBJ1-6; TRBD1 matches at 8 bases. CDR1 and CDR2 (germline): SGHRS, YFSETQ. With 6 bases clipped from V and 4 bases from J, the junction kept 6 bases outside the gene matches. CDR3 length: 15 amino acids. CDR3 sequence: CASTLGTGYNSPLHF. CDR3 nucleotide sequence: TGCGCCAGCACCTTAGGGACAGGATATAATTCACCCCTCCACTTT.

The chain employs TRBV5-4 and TRBJ2-3; D gene uncertain. This CDR3 has 15 amino acids. CDR1 is SGHNT, CDR2 YYREEE, per germline (reference sequence). With 0 bases removed from V and 5 bases from J, the gap between germline ends came to 13 bases. CDR3 in DNA: TGTGCCAGCAGCTTGGTCCCCACCAGTCGAGATACGCAGTATTTT. Encoded protein: CASSLVPTSRDTQYF.

Here the CDR3 DNA reads TGTGCCAGCAGTTTCGGGGAGTATTCACCCCTCCACTTT. Its protein is CASSFGEYSPLHF. The chain employs TRBV12-3 or TRBV12-4 and TRBJ1-6; D is ambiguous. Trimming took 3 bases from V and 8 from J, leaving 8 bases between them. The CDR3 extends over 13 amino acids.

The chain joins TRBV28 to TRBJ1-2, with D maybe TRBD1 (5 bases). This CDR3 spans 13 amino acids. The germline V gene has CDR1 MDHEN and CDR2 SYDVKM. V was pared by 6 bases and J by 4 bases, with 12 bases between. CDR3 protein: CASSPRAGYGYTF. DNA of the CDR3: TGTGCCAGCAGCCCCAGGGCTGGCTATGGCTACACCTTC.

V gene TRBV18 combines with J gene TRBJ1-1; D may be TRBD1 (5 bases). Trimming cost V 7 bases and J 1 base, with 13 bases left between them. CDR1 is KGHSH, CDR2 LQKENI, per germline. This CDR3 is 14 amino acids long. The DNA of the CDR3 is TGTGCCAGCTTCCGACAGACACAGAACACTGAAGCTTTCTTT. Translating gives CASFRQTQNTEAFF. The full variable domain, with the rest looked up from reference TRBV18 and TRBJ1-1, is NAGVMQNPRHLVRRRGQEARLRCSPMKGHSHVYWYRQLPEEGLKFMVYLQKENIIDESGMPKERFSAEFPKEGPSILRIQQVVRGDSAAYFCASFRQTQNTEAFFGQGTRLTVV.

The V gene is TRBV2, the J gene TRBJ2-2; 9 positions agree with TRBD1. Germline assignment: CDR1 SNHLY and CDR2 FYNNEI. The CDR3 is 16 residues long. V gave up 7 bases and J gave up 6 bases; unmatched junction bases: 12. Written as DNA, the CDR3 is TGTGCCAGCAACAGGGGGACAGGGCCTGGGCCCGGGGAGCTGTTTTTT. This encodes CASNRGTGPGPGELFF.

The rearrangement uses TRBV2 and TRBJ1-5, with 8 positions matching TRBD1. The length of the CDR3 is 15 residues. V trimming: 2 bases; J trimming: 5 bases; junction bases outside the gene matches: 5. Looked up from germline, CDR1 is SNHLY and CDR2 is FYNNEI. The CDR3 DNA follows: TGTGCCAGCAGTGAACAGGGGGCTTCCCATCAGCCCCAGCATTTT. It codes for CASSEQGASHQPQHF.

V is TRBV27 and J is TRBJ2-2; TRBD2 matches 7 bases. The V gene's germline CDR1 is MNHEY and CDR2 SMNVEV (reference sequence). CDR3 length: 15 residues. The junction had 4 bases not matched to a gene; V was cut back by 4 bases and J by 2 bases. The CDR3 loop is CASSSLGLNTGELFF. CDR3 in DNA: TGTGCCAGCAGTTCCTTGGGACTAAACACCGGGGAGCTGTTTTTT.

This chain joins TRBV5-4 and TRBJ2-5, with D perhaps matching TRBD2 (5 bases). This CDR3 has 14 amino acids. The V end was cut by 2 bases, the J end by 1 base, with 9 bases between. Looked up from germline, CDR1 is SGHNT and CDR2 is YYREEE (reference sequence). For the CDR3, the DNA is TGTGCCAGCAGCTTAGGACTGGTCCAAGAGACCCAGTACTTC. Translation: CASSLGLVQETQYF.

This chain joins TRBV7-9 and TRBJ1-6; D not certain. Trimming removed 2 bases from V and 10 bases from J, with 15 bases in between. The CDR3 spans 15 residues. The germline V gene has CDR1 SEHNR and CDR2 FQNEAQ (reference sequence). The CDR3 DNA is TGTGCCAGCAGCTTACAGGCAATAATAGGATCACCCCTCCACTTT. Its protein is CASSLQAIIGSPLHF. Using reference TRBV7-9 and TRBJ1-6 for the parts outside the CDR3, the full variable domain is DTGVSQNPRHKITKRGQNVTFRCDPISEHNRLYWYRQTLGQGPEFLTYFQNEAQLEKSRLLSDRFSAERPKGSFSTLEIQRTEQGDSAMYLCASSLQAIIGSPLHFGNGTRLTVT.

The rearrangement uses TRBV7-2 and TRBJ1-4; no clear D gene. Germline V gene data show CDR1 as SGHTA and CDR2 as FQGNSA. There are 13 residues in the CDR3. Trimming stripped 1 base from V and 8 bases from J, with 8 bases between. The CDR3 coding sequence is TGTGCCAGCAGCTTAGACCGAGGGGAAAAACTGTTTTTT. Protein sequence: CASSLDRGEKLFF.

The chain is built from TRBV5-1 and TRBJ2-7; 11 bases fit TRBD2. CDR3 length: 14 residues. Germline CDR1 and CDR2: SGHRS and YFSETQ. The V gene end was trimmed by 4 bases and the J gene end by 3 bases; junction bases not matched to a gene: 3. This chain's CDR3 is CASSGGTSGYEQYF. The CDR3 nucleotides are TGCGCCAGCAGCGGGGGGACTAGCGGCTACGAGCAGTACTTC.

This clone appeared once. V and J are TRBV19 and TRBJ2-1; D is perhaps TRBD2 (6 bases). Germline V gene lookup returns CDR1 LNHDA and CDR2 SQIVND (reference sequence). Trimming removed 7 bases from V and 3 bases from J, with 10 bases in between. The CDR3 has 13 residues. The CDR3 region is CASMEEGYNEQFF. The CDR3 nucleotides read TGTGCCAGTATGGAGGAGGGCTACAATGAGCAGTTCTTC.

The V call is TRBV6-5, the J call TRBJ1-2; 11 bases agree with TRBD1. The CDR3 is made up of 14 amino acids. The J segment lost 4 bases and the V segment lost 5 bases, leaving 3 bases of the junction unmatched. CDR1 and CDR2 from the germline V gene are MNHEY and SVGAGI. The CDR3 DNA reads as TGTGCCAGCAGTCGGACAGGGGGCGGCTATGGCTACACCTTC. Amino acids: CASSRTGGGYGYTF.